This T cell receptor beta chain was sequenced in a study of blood T cell repertoires in COVID-19. TCRdb's copy holds only in-frame clones and misses some; the assay was immunoSEQ multiplex PCR. Of approximately 240,000 clones in the sample, 80% to 90% were seen once. V shed 4 bases, J shed 4 bases, and the junction held 4 bases outside the gene matches. The CDR3 contains 15 residues. Germline V gene lookup returns CDR1 SGHAT and CDR2 FQNNGV. The TCR was taken from a man aged 45-65 years with acute or convalescent COVID-19. Sequencing was done on a sample of peripheral blood. The chain has TRBV11-2 and TRBJ2-1, with 10 bases fitting TRBD2. Here the CDR3 reads CASSSAGGLYNEQFF. CDR3 sequence (DNA): TGTGCCAGCAGCTCAGCGGGAGGGCTTTACAATGAGCAGTTCTTC.